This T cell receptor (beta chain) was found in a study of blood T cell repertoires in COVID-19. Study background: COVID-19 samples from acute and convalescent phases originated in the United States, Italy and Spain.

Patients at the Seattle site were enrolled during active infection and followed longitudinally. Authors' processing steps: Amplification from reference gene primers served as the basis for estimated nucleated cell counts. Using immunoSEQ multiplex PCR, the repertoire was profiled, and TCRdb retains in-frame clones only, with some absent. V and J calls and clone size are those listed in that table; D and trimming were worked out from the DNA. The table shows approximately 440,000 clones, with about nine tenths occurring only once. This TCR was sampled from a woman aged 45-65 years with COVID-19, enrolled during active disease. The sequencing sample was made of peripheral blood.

The DNA for the CDR3 is TGTGCCAGCAGCCCTGGGACAGGGTTTCTTCGTTCAGATACGCAGTATTTT. Its translation: CASSPGTGFLRSDTQYF. The chain carries TRBV27 and TRBJ2-3, with 9 bases matching TRBD1. The junction had 14 bases not matched to a gene; V was cut back by 6 bases and J by 4 bases. CDR1 and CDR2 from the germline V gene are MNHEY and SMNVEV (reference sequence). This CDR3 comprises 17 residues.